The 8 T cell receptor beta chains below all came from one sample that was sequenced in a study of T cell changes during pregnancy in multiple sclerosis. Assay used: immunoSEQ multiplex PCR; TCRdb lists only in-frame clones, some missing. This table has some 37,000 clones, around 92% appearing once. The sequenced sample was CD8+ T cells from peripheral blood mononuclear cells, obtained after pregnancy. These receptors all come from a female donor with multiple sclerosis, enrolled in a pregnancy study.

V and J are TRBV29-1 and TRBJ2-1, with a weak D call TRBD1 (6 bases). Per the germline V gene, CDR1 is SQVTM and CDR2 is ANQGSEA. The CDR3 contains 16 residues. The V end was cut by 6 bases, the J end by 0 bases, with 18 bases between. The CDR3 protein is CSVTGHGTSSYNEQFF. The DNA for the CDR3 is TGCAGCGTAACGGGACACGGAACGAGCTCCTACAATGAGCAGTTCTTC.

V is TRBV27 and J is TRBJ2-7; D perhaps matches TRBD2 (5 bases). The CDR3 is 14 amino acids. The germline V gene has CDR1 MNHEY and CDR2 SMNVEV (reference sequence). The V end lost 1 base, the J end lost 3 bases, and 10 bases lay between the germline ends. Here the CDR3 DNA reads TGTGCCAGCAGTTTATTTCCGGGGATCTACGAGCAGTACTTC. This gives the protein CASSLFPGIYEQYF.

In DNA form, the CDR3 reads TGTGCCAGTAGTACTCACGGAGATGAGCAGTTCTTC. It is translated as CASSTHGDEQFF. The chain joins TRBV19 to TRBJ2-1; D is undetermined. V shed 4 bases and J shed 8 bases, with 9 bases lying between them. Germline V CDR1 and CDR2: LNHDA, SQIVND (reference sequence). There are 12 residues in the CDR3.

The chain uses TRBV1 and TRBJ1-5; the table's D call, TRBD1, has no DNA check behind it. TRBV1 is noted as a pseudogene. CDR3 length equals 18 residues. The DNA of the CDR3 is TGCACCAGCAGCCAAGATCGCGCAGGGGGTAATAGCAATCAGCCCCAGCATTTT. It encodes CTSSQDRAGGNSNQPQHF.

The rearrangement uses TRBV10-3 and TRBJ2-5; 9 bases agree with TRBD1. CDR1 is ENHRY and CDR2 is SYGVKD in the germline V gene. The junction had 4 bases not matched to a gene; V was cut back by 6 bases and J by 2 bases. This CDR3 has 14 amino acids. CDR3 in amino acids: CAIRGQGPQETQYF. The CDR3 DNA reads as TGTGCCATCAGGGGACAGGGCCCACAAGAGACCCAGTACTTC.

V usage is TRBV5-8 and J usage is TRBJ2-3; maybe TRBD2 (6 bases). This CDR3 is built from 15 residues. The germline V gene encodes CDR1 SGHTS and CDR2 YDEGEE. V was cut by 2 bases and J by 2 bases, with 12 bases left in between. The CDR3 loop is CASSFWGDDTDTQYF. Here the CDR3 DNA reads TGTGCCAGCAGCTTTTGGGGGGATGACACAGATACGCAGTATTTT.

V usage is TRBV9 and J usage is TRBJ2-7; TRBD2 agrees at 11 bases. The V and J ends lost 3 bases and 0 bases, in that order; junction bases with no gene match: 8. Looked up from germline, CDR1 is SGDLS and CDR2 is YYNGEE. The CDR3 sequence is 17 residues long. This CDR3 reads CASSAGLADRSSYEQYF. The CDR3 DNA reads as TGTGCCAGCAGCGCGGGACTAGCGGACCGAAGCTCCTACGAGCAGTACTTC.

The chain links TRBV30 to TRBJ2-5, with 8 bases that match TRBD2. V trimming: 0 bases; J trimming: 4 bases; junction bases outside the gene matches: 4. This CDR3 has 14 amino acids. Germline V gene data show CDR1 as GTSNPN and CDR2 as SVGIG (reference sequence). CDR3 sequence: CAWSVGLAGETQYF. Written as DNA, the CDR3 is TGTGCCTGGAGTGTAGGGCTAGCGGGAGAGACCCAGTACTTC.